This T cell receptor (beta chain) was captured by sequencing in a study of blood T cells in healthy people across ages. Each donor had around 10 milliliters of peripheral blood drawn. Using a J-beta primer mix together with a sample-barcoded 5' primer, a second PCR was run for roughly 7 to 11 cycles. TCRdb processed the 5' RACE reads anew with MiXCR; each CDR3 protein has one entry. The table lists about 640,000 distinct CDR3 sequences, around two fifths of them singletons, with approximately 29% in the top ten. The CDR3 covers 14 residues. Looked up from germline, CDR1 is KGHDR and CDR2 is SFDVKD. Trimming at V came to 4 bases and at J to 10 bases, leaving 9 bases not matched to a gene.

Source material: blood. The chain combines TRBV24-1 with TRBJ2-3; the match to TRBD2 covers 8 bases. This TCR came from a man older than 75 in good health. The CDR3 spells CATSEGLASRAQYF. The CDR3 DNA follows: TGTGCCACCAGTGAAGGACTAGCCTCGCGTGCGCAGTATTTT.